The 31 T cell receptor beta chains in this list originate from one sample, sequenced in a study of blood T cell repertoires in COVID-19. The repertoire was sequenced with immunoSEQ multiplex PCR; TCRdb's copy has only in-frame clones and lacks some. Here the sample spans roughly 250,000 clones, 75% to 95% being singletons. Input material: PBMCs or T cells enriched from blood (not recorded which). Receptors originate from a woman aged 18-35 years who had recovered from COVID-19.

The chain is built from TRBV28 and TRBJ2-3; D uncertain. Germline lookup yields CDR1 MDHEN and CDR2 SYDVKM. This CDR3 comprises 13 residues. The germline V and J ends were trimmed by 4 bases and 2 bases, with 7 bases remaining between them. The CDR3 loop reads CASSSGPTDTQYF. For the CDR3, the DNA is TGTGCCAGCAGTTCCGGTCCCACAGATACGCAGTATTTT.

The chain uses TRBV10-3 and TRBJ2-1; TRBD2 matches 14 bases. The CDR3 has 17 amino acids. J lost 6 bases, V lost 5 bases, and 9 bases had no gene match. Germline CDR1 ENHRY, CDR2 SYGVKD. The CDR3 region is CAISSTGTSGRINEQFF. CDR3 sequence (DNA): TGTGCCATCAGTTCTACCGGGACTAGCGGGAGAATCAATGAGCAGTTCTTC.

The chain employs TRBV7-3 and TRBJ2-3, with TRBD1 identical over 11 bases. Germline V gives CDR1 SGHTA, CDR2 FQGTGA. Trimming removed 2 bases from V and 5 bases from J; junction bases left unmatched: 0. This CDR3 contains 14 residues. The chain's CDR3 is CASSLGTGGDTQYF. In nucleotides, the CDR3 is TGTGCCAGCAGCTTAGGGACAGGGGGAGATACGCAGTATTTT.

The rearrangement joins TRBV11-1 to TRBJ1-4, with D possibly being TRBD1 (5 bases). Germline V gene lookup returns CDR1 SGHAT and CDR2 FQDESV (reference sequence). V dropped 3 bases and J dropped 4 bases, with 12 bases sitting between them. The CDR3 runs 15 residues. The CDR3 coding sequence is TGTGCCAGCAGCTTGGCGGGACGGCTTAATGAAAAACTGTTTTTT. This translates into CASSLAGRLNEKLFF.

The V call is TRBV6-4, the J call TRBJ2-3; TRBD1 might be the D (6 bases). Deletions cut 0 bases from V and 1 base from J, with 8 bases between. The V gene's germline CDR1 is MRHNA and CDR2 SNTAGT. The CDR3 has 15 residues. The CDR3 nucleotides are TGTGCCAGCAGTGACTCGAAGGGGGGCACAGATACGCAGTATTTT. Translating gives CASSDSKGGTDTQYF.

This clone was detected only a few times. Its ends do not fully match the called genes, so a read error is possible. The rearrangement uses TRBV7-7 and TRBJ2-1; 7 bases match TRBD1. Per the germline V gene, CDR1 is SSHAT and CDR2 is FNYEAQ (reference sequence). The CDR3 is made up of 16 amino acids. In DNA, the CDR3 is TGTGCTAGCAGCTTAAAGTTGGGACAGCCCTACAATGAGCAGTTCTTC. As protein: CASSLKLGQPYNEQFF.

CDR3 sequence: CASSPRYTNEKLFF. The CDR3 coding sequence is TGTGCCAGCAGCCCCCGGTACACTAATGAAAAACTGTTTTTT. V usage is TRBV7-9 and J usage is TRBJ1-4, with D unresolved. Germline V gene lookup returns CDR1 SEHNR and CDR2 FQNEAQ (reference sequence). Trimming pared 5 bases from V and 2 bases from J, leaving 9 bases between. The CDR3 consists of 14 residues.

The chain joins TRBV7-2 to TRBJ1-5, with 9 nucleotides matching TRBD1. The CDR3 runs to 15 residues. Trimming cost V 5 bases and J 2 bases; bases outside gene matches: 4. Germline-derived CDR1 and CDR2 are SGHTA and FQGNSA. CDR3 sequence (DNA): TGTGCCAGCAGCCGTGGGACAGGGCGCAATCAGCCCCAGCATTTT. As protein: CASSRGTGRNQPQHF.

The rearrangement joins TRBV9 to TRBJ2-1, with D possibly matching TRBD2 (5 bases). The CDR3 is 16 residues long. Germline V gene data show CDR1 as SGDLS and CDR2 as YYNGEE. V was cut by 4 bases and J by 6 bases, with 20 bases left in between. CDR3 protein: CASSHHPGGSLNEQFF. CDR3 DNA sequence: TGTGCCAGCAGCCACCATCCCGGAGGCAGCCTCAATGAGCAGTTCTTC.

CDR3 DNA: TGTGCCAGCAGCCCTGGGACACAAGAGACCCAGTACTTC. As protein: CASSPGTQETQYF. The gene calls are TRBV3-1 (or the pseudogene TRBV3-2) and TRBJ2-5, with a weak D call TRBD1 (6 bases). Germline lookup yields CDR1 LGHDT and CDR2 YNNKEL (reference sequence). V shed 4 bases and J shed 2 bases, with 8 bases lying between them. The CDR3 contains 13 residues.

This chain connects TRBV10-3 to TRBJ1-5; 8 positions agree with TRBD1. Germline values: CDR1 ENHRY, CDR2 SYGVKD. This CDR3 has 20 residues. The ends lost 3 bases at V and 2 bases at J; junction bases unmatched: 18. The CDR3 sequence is CAISDPGQGGRIMGNQPQHF. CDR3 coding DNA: TGTGCCATCAGTGACCCCGGACAGGGAGGCCGTATTATGGGCAATCAGCCCCAGCATTTT.

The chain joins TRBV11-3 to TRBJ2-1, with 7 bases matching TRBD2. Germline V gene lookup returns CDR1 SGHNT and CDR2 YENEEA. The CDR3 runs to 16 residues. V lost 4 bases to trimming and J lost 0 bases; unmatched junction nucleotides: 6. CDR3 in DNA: TGTGCCAGCAGCTCCGAAGCGGGGCTCTCCTACAATGAGCAGTTCTTC. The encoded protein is CASSSEAGLSYNEQFF.

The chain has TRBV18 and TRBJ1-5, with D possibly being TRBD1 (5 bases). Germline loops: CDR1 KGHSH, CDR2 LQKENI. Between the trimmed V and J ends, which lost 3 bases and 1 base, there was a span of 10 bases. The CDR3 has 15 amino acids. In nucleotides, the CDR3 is TGTGCCAGCTCACCCCAGGGTGGGAGCAATCAGCCCCAGCATTTT. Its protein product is CASSPQGGSNQPQHF.

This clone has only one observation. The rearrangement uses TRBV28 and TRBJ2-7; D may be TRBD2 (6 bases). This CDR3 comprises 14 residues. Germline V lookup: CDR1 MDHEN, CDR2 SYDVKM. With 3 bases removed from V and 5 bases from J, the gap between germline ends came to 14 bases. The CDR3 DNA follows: TGTGCCAGCAGTTTGTTTGGGGAGGTGGACGAGCAGTACTTC. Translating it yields CASSLFGEVDEQYF.

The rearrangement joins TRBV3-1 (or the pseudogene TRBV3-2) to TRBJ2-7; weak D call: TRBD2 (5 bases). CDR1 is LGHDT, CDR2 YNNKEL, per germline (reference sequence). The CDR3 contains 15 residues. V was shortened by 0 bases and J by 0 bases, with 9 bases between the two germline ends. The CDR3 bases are TGTGCCAGCAGCCAAGACCCAACTAGCTCCTACGAGCAGTACTTC. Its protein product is CASSQDPTSSYEQYF.

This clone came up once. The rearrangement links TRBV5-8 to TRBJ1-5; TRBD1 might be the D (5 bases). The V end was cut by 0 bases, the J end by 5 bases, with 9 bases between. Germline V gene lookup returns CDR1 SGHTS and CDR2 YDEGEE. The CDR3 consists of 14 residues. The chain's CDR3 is CASSLGGGDQPQHF. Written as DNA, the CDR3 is TGTGCCAGCAGCTTGGGGGGAGGGGATCAGCCCCAGCATTTT.

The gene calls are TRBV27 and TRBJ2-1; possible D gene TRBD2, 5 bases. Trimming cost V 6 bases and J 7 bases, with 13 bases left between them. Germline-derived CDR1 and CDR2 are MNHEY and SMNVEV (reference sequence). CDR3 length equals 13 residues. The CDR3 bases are TGTGCCAGCAGATCCCCGGGGTGGAATGAGCAGTTCTTC. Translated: CASRSPGWNEQFF.

The CDR3 sequence: CASTRGEHRNSPLHF. The CDR3 DNA is TGTGCCAGCACCAGGGGAGAGCATAGGAATTCACCCCTCCACTTT. The chain carries TRBV9 and TRBJ1-6, with a weak D call TRBD1 (6 bases). The CDR3 runs to 15 residues. The V end was cut by 6 bases, the J end by 7 bases, with 17 bases between. From germline, CDR1 is SGDLS and CDR2 YYNGEE.

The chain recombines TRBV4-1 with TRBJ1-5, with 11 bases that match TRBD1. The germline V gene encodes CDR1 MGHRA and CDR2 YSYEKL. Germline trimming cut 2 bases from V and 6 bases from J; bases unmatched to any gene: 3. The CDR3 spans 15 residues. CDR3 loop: CASSQPGQGVQPQHF. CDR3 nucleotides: TGCGCCAGCAGCCAACCGGGACAGGGGGTTCAGCCCCAGCATTTT.

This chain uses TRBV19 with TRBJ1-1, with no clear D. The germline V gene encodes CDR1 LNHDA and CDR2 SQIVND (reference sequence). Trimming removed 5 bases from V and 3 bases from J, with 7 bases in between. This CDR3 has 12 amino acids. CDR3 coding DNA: TGTGCCAGTAGTCCTCGGGACACTGAAGCTTTCTTT. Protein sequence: CASSPRDTEAFF. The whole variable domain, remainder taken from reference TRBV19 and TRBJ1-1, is DGGITQSPKYLFRKEGQNVTLSCEQNLNHDAMYWYRQDPGQGLRLIYYSQIVNDFQKGDIAEGYSVSREKKESFPLTVTSAQKNPTAFYLCASSPRDTEAFFGQGTRLTVV.

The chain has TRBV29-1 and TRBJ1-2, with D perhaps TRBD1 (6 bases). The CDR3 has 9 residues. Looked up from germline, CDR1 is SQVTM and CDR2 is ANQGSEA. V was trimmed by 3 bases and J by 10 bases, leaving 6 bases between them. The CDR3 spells CSVEGAYTF. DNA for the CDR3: TGCAGCGTTGAGGGGGCCTACACCTTC.

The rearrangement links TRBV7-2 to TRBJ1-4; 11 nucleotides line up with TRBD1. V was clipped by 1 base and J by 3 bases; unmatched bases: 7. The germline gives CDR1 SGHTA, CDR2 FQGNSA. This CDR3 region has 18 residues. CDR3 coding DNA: TGTGCCAGCAGCTTAGGGCTGGACAGGGGGCTGCCTAATGAAAAACTGTTTTTT. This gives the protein CASSLGLDRGLPNEKLFF. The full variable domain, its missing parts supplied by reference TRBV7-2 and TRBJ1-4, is GAGVSQSPSNKVTEKGKDVELRCDPISGHTALYWYRQSLGQGLEFLIYFQGNSAPDKSGLPSDRFSAERTGGSVSTLTIQRTQQEDSAVYLCASSLGLDRGLPNEKLFFGSGTQLSVL.

CDR3 in amino acids: CASSLEETDYGYTF. In DNA, the CDR3 is TGCGCCAGCAGCTTGGAAGAGACAGACTATGGCTACACCTTC. The chain is built from TRBV5-1 and TRBJ1-2, with D possibly TRBD1 on 5 matching bases. Germline lookup yields CDR1 SGHRS and CDR2 YFSETQ. V was cut by 0 bases and J by 3 bases, with 9 bases left in between. The CDR3 loop spans 14 amino acids.

CDR3 sequence reads: CASSQWDRQARGFF. In DNA, the CDR3 is TGTGCCAGCAGTCAATGGGACAGACAAGCTCGGGGGTTCTTC. The chain joins TRBV28 to TRBJ2-1; 7 bases line up with TRBD1. The CDR3 loop spans 14 amino acids. Germline V gene sequence: CDR1 MDHEN, CDR2 SYDVKM. With V trimmed by 5 bases and J by 15 bases, 16 bases remained unmatched.

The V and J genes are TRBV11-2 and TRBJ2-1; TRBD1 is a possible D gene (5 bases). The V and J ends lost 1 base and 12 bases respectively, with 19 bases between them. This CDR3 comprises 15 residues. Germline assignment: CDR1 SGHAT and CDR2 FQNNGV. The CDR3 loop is CASSLGQPLKGWQFF. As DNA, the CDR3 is TGTGCCAGCAGCTTAGGGCAGCCTCTAAAGGGGTGGCAGTTCTTC.

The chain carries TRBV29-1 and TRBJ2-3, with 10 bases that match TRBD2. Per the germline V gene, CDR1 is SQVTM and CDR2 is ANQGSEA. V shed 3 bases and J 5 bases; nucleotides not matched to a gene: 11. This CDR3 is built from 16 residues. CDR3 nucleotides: TGCAGCGTTGATCGGAGCGGGGGGGGAGGTTTAGATACGCAGTATTTT. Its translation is CSVDRSGGGGLDTQYF.

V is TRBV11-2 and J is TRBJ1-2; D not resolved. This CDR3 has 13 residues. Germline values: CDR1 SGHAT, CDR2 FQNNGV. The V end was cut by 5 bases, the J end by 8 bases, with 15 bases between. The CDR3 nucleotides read TGTGCCAGCAGCGCCCTGACGAGGAGAGGCTACACCTTC. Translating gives CASSALTRRGYTF. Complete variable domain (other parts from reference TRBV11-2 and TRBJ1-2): EAGVAQSPRYKIIEKRQSVAFWCNPISGHATLYWYQQILGQGPKLLIQFQNNGVVDDSQLPKDRFSAERLKGVDSTLKIQPAKLEDSAVYLCASSALTRRGYTFGSGTRLTVV.

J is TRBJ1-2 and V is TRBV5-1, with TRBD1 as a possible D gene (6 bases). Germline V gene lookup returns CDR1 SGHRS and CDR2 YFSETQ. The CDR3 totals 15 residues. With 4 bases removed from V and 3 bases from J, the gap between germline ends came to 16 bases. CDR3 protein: CASSDVQGNYYGYTF. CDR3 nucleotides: TGCGCCAGCAGCGACGTACAGGGAAATTACTATGGCTACACCTTC.

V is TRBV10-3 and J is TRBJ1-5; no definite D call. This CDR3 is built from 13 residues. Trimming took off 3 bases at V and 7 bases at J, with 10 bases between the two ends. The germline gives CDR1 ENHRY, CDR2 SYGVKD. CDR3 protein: CAISESGNQPQHF. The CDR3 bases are TGTGCCATCAGTGAATCGGGTAACCAGCCCCAGCATTTT.

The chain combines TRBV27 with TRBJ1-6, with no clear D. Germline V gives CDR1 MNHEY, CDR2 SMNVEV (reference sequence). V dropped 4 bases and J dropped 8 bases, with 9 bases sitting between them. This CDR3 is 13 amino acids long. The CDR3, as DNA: TGTGCCAGCAGTTCTGACTCTTATTCACCCCTCCACTTT. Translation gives CASSSDSYSPLHF.

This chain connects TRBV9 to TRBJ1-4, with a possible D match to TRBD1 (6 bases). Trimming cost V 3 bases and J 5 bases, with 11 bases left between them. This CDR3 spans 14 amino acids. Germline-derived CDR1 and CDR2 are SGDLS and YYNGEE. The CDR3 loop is CASSEQGANEKLFF. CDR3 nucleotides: TGTGCCAGCAGCGAACAGGGAGCGAATGAAAAACTGTTTTTT.